These T cell receptor beta chains were read from a single sample in a study of blood T cell repertoires in COVID-19. Sequencing was performed with immunoSEQ multiplex PCR; in TCRdb, only in-frame clones are kept and a portion is missing. The sample records approximately 200,000 clones, less than 95% being singletons. The specimen was peripheral blood. The receptors here all came from a man aged 25-40 years with COVID-19, enrolled during active disease. Each CDR3 is given with its conserved first and last residue. D genes are given only for firm matches. The listing skips clone size in some rows; elsewhere it reads once, few, many or a size class.

j_gene,d_gene,v_gene,abundance,CDR3aa,CDR3nt
TRBJ2-5,TRBD2,TRBV6-5,.,CASSMGLAGGETQYF,TGTGCCAGCAGTATGGGACTAGCGGGGGGGGAGACCCAGTACTTC
TRBJ1-4,.,TRBV10-1,.,CASSESAGANEKLFF,TGCGCCAGCAGTGAATCGGCAGGGGCTAATGAAAAACTGTTTTTT
TRBJ2-3,TRBD2,TRBV11-3,.,CASSGRGSDTQYF,TGTGCCAGCAGCGGGCGGGGGTCAGATACGCAGTATTTT
TRBJ2-7,.,TRBV18,.,CASSPEGGFYEQYF,TGTGCCAGCTCACCGGAGGGGGGGTTCTACGAGCAGTACTTC
TRBJ1-2,.,TRBV19,.,CASSPIGQGLYGYTF,TGTGCCAGTAGTCCCATCGGGCAGGGCCTATATGGCTACACCTTC
TRBJ1-4,.,TRBV7-2,.,CASSLAIGTVPGKLFF,TGTGCCAGCAGCTTAGCGATCGGCACAGTCCCCGGAAAACTGTTTTTT
TRBJ1-4,TRBD1,TRBV4-1,.,CASSQGDRRNEKLFF,TGCGCCAGCAGCCAAGGGGACAGGAGGAATGAAAAACTGTTTTTT
TRBJ1-4,TRBD1,TRBV19,.,CASSTGTGGAFNEKLFF,TGTGCCAGTAGTACCGGGACAGGGGGCGCCTTTAATGAAAAACTGTTTTTT
TRBJ1-2,TRBD1,TRBV6-2/TRBV6-3,.,CASSWPGQGHGYTF,TGTGCCAGCAGTTGGCCGGGACAGGGGCACGGCTACACCTTC
TRBJ2-1,TRBD2,TRBV6-5,.,CASSSPGTSGANEQFF,TGTGCCAGCAGTTCCCCCGGGACTAGCGGGGCCAATGAGCAGTTCTTC
TRBJ2-7,.,TRBV3-1/TRBV3-2,.,CASRQGYEQYF,TGTGCCAGCAGGCAGGGGTACGAGCAGTACTTC
TRBJ2-7,.,TRBV3-1/TRBV3-2,once,CASSQDFAWASWDEQYF,TGTGCCAGCAGCCAAGATTTTGCTTGGGCCTCGTGGGACGAGCAGTACTTC
TRBJ2-5,TRBD1,TRBV5-6,.,CASSLVPGTGAETQYF,TGTGCCAGCAGCTTAGTCCCCGGGACAGGGGCGGAGACCCAGTACTTC
TRBJ2-5,.,TRBV4-1,once,CASSQGLQETQYF,TGCGCCAGCAGCCAAGGGCTGCAAGAGACCCAGTACTTC
TRBJ1-4,.,TRBV19,.,CASSLSQNEKLFF,TGTGCCAGTAGTCTGAGTCAAAATGAAAAACTGTTTTTT
TRBJ1-1,.,TRBV28,.,CASSLFTPPGHKNTEAFF,TGTGCCAGCAGTCTCTTCACTCCGCCGGGACACAAGAACACTGAAGCTTTCTTT
TRBJ1-2,.,TRBV5-6,.,CASSLADRQPHYGYTF,TGTGCCAGCAGCTTGGCAGACCGACAGCCCCACTATGGCTACACCTTC
TRBJ2-2,TRBD1,TRBV19,.,CASSKRTGGDTGELFF,TGTGCCAGTAGTAAGAGGACAGGGGGGGACACCGGGGAGCTGTTTTTT
TRBJ2-7,.,TRBV7-2,.,CASSLRREDYEQYF,TGTGCCAGCAGCCTCCGCAGGGAGGACTACGAGCAGTACTTC
TRBJ1-1,.,TRBV30,.,CAWTGGAQRTEAFF,TGTGCCTGGACGGGGGGAGCCCAACGAACTGAAGCTTTCTTT
TRBJ1-1,.,TRBV6-5,.,CASSRLRNTEAFF,TGTGCCAGCAGTCGACTGCGGAACACTGAAGCTTTCTTT
TRBJ1-6,TRBD1,TRBV5-1,.,CASRPGQGSIGNSPLHF,TGCGCCAGCCGACCGGGACAGGGGAGTATAGGTAATTCACCCCTCCACTTT
TRBJ1-5,.,TRBV6-8,.,CASSYSSAGNQPQHF,TGTGCCAGCAGTTACTCCAGTGCCGGCAATCAGCCCCAGCATTTT
TRBJ2-7,.,TRBV5-4,.,CASSNDLTASEQYF,TGTGCCAGCAGCAACGACTTAACCGCCTCCGAGCAGTACTTC
TRBJ1-5,TRBD1,TRBV6-5,.,CASSQGTGQGQPQHF,TGTGCCAGCAGTCAGGGGACAGGGCAGGGTCAGCCCCAGCATTTT
TRBJ1-2,TRBD1,TRBV2,.,CASRTDRGEYGYTF,TGTGCCAGCAGAACGGACAGGGGGGAATATGGCTACACCTTC
TRBJ1-5,.,TRBV18,.,CASSPRQIPDQPQHF,TGTGCCAGCTCACCGAGACAGATTCCAGATCAGCCCCAGCATTTT